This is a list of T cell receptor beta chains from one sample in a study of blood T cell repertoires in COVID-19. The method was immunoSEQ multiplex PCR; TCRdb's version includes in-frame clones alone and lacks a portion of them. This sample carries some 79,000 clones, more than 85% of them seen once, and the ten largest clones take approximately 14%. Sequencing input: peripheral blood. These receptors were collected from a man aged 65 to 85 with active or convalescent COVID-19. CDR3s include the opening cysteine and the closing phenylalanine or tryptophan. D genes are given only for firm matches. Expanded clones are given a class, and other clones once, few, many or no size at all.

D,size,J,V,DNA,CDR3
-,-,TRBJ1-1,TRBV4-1,TGCGCCAGCAGCCAGGTAGGACAGAAGAGAGCTTTCTTT,CASSQVGQKRAFF
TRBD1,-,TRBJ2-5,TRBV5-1,TGCGCCAGCAGCCCGGGGACAGGGTATCAAGAGACCCAGTACTTC,CASSPGTGYQETQYF
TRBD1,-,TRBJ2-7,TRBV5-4,TGTGCCAGCAGTTGGACAGGGACCTACGAGCAGTACTTC,CASSWTGTYEQYF
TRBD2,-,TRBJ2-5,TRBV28,TGTGCCAGCAGTTTGGTAGGGAGGGGAGAGACCCAGTACTTC,CASSLVGRGETQYF
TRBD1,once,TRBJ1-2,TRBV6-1,TGTGCCAGCAGTGAAGGAAGAGGCAGGGGGAACTATGGCTACACCTTC,CASSEGRGRGNYGYTF
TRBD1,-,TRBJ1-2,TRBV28,TGTGCCAGCAGCTCGGGACAGAGCTATGGCTACACCTTC,CASSSGQSYGYTF
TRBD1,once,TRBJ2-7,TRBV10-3,TGTGCCGCGTCCCGGGACAGTCACTACGAGCAGTACTTC,CAASRDSHYEQYF
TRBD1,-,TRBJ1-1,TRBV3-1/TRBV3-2,TGTGCCAGCAGGGCAGGGGGCGCGGAGAACACTGAAGCTTTCTTT,CASRAGGAENTEAFF
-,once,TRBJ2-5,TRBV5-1,TGCGCCAGCAGTAGAGGGACGGGGGAGGAGACCCAGTACTTC,CASSRGTGEETQYF
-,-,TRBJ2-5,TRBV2,TGTGCCAGCAGTGAGTGGCCGAGGGAGACCCAGTACTTC,CASSEWPRETQYF
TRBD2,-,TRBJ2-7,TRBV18,TGTGCCAGCTCACCATGGACTAGCGACTACGAGCAGTACTTC,CASSPWTSDYEQYF
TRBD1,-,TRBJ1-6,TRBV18,TGTGCCAGCTCCCCGACAGGGGGCGATTCACCCCTCCACTTT,CASSPTGGDSPLHF
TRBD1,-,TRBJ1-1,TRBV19,TGTGCCAGTAGTATAAGGACAGGGTGGGAAGCTTTCTTT,CASSIRTGWEAFF
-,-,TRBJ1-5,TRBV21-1,TGTGCCAGCAGCAAAGCGCTGGGAGGGATGGGCAATCAGCCCCAGCATTTT,CASSKALGGMGNQPQHF
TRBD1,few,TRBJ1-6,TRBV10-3,TGTGCCATCAGTCGGGACAGGGCATCAGAGGGGTCACCCCTCCACTTT,CAISRDRASEGSPLHF
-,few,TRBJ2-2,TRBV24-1,TGTGCCACCAAAAGGGGACAGAACACCGGGGAGCTGTTTTTT,CATKRGQNTGELFF
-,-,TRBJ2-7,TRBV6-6,TGTGCCAGCAGCCCACAAGCGGCTAGCTCCTACGAGCAGTACTTC,CASSPQAASSYEQYF
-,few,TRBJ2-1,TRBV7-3,TGTGCCAGCAGCTTAACGGGCGAGAACAATGAGCAGTTCTTC,CASSLTGENNEQFF
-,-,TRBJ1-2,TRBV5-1,TGCGCCAGCAGCTTGGACAAGAACTATGGCTACACCTTC,CASSLDKNYGYTF
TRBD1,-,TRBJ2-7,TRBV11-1,TGTGCCAGCAGCCTACTTACAGGGGGCTCTATCGAGCAGTACTTC,CASSLLTGGSIEQYF
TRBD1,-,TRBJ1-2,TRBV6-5,TGTGCCAGCACGGGACAGGGGAACCTCTATGGCTACACCTTC,CASTGQGNLYGYTF
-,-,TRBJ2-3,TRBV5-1,TGCGCCAGCAGCTTGGTTGGAACAGGTGATACGCAGTATTTT,CASSLVGTGDTQYF
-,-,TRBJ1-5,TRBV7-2,TGTGCCAGCAGCTTAGTCGACGGACTCAATCAGCCCCAGCATTTT,CASSLVDGLNQPQHF
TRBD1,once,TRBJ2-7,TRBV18,TGTGCCAGCTCACCAGAGACAGGGTACCACGAGCAGTACTTC,CASSPETGYHEQYF
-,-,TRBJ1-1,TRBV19,TGTGCCAGTAAGCAGGTGCCCCACACTGAAGCTTTCTTT,CASKQVPHTEAFF
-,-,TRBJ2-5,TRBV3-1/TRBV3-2,TGTGCCAGCAGCCTCTTCCGGCGGGGGCCCCAGAGGGAGACCCAGTACTTC,CASSLFRRGPQRETQYF
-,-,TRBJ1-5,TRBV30,TGTGCCTGGAGTAAAACCCTTACAAGTAATAGCAATCAGCCCCAGCATTTT,CAWSKTLTSNSNQPQHF
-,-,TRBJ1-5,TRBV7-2,TGTGCCAGCAGCTTAGAATTTGTCCGGCCCCAGCATTTT,CASSLEFVRPQHF
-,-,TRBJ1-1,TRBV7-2,TGTGCCAGCAGCTTAGTCGTCAGCGCCTCCGCTGAAGCTTTCTTT,CASSLVVSASAEAFF
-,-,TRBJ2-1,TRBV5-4,TGTGCCAGCACCGCCCCGGGACATTCTTACAATGAGCAGTTCTTC,CASTAPGHSYNEQFF
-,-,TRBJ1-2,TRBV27,TGTGCCAGCAGTTTATATGGGGGGAACTATGGCTACACCTTC,CASSLYGGNYGYTF
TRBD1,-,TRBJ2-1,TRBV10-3,TGTGCCATCAGTGAGTCCCCCGGACAGGGATCGACTGAGCAGTTCTTC,CAISESPGQGSTEQFF
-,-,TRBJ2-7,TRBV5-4,TGTGCCAGCAGCCTACTAACTAGTAGCCACGAGCAGTACTTC,CASSLLTSSHEQYF
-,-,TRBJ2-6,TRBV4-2,TGTGCCAGCAGCCTAGGGGATGGGGCCAACGTCCTGACTTTC,CASSLGDGANVLTF
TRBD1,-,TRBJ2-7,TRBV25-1,TGTGCCAGCAGTGAACCGGGACAGGGCCTCTACGAGCAGTACTTC,CASSEPGQGLYEQYF
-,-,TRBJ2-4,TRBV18,TGTGCCAGCTCATTCGGGGTGGACGGGGGAGGAAACATTCAGTACTTC,CASSFGVDGGGNIQYF
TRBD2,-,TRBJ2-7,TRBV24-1,TGTGCCACCAGTGATCCCCCGGGGGTAGCGGGAGATTCTGGCGAGCAGTACTTC,CATSDPPGVAGDSGEQYF
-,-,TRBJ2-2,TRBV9,TGTGCCAGCAGCGCCGGGACAATAAACACCGGGGAGCTGTTTTTT,CASSAGTINTGELFF
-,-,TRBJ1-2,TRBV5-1,TGCGCCAGCAGCGGGACGGGGGGAATGGACGGCTACACCTTC,CASSGTGGMDGYTF
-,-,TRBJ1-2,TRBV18,TGTGCCAGCTCACCACAACAGGGCGCCGCCTATGGCTACACCTTC,CASSPQQGAAYGYTF
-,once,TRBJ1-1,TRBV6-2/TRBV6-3,TGTGCCAGCAGTTACTATTCATTGAACACTGAAGCTTTCTTT,CASSYYSLNTEAFF
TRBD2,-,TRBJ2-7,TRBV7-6,TGTGCCAGCAGCTTAGGTCCCAGCGGGAACTACGAGCAGTACTTC,CASSLGPSGNYEQYF
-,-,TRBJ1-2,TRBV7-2,TGTGCCAGCAGCCCTCAGGGAGGAGCTAACTATGGCTACACCTTC,CASSPQGGANYGYTF
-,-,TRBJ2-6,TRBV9,TGTGCCAGCAGCGTTACGGGTACTGGGGCCAACGTCCTGACTTTC,CASSVTGTGANVLTF
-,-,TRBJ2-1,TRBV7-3,TGTGCCAGCAGCGAGAACTACAATGAGCAGTTCTTC,CASSENYNEQFF